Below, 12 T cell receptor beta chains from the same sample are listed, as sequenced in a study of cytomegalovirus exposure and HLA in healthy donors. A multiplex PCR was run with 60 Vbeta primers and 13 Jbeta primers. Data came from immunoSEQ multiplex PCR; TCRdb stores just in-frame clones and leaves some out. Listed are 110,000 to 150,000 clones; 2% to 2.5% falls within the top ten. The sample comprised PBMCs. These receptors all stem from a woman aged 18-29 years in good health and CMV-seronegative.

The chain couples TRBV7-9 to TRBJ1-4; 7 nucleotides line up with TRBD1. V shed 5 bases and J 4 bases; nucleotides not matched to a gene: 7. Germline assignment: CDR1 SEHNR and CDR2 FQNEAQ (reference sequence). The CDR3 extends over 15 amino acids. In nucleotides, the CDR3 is TGTGCCAGCAGCCAAGACAGGGCGGTTAATGAAAAACTGTTTTTT. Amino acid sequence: CASSQDRAVNEKLFF.

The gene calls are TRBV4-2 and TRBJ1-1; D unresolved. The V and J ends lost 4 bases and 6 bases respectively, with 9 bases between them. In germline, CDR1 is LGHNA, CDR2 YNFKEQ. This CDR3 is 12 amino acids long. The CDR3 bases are TGTGCCAGCAGCCGAGATGCAGCTGAAGCTTTCTTT. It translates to CASSRDAAEAFF.

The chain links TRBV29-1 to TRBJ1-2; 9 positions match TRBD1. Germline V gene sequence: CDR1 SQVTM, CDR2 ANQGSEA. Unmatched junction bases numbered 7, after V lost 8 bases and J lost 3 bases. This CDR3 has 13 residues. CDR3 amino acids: CSIRQGGDYGYTF. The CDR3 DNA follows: TGCAGCATTAGACAGGGGGGGGACTATGGCTACACCTTC.

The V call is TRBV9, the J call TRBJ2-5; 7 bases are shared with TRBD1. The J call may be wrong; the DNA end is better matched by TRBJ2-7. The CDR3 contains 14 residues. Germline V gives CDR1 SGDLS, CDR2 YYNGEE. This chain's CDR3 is CASSLGDRGYEQYF. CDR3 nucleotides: TGTGCCAGCTCGCTAGGGGACAGAGGGTACGAGCAGTACTTC.

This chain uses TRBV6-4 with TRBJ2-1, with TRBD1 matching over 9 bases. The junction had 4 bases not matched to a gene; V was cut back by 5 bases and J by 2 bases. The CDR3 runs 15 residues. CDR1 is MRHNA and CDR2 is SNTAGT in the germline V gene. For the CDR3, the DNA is TGTGCCAGCAGTCTTGACAGGGGGACCTACAATGAGCAGTTCTTC. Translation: CASSLDRGTYNEQFF.

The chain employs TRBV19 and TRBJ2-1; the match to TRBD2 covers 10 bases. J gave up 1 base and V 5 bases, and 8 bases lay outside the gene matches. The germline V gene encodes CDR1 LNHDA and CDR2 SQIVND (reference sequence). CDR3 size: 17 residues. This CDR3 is CASSALAGVGSYNEQFF. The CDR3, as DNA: TGTGCCAGTAGTGCTCTAGCGGGAGTAGGGTCCTACAATGAGCAGTTCTTC.

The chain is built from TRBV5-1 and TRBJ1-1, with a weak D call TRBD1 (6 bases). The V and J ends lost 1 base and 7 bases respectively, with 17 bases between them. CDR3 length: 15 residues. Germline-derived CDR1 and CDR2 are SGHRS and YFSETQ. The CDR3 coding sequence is TGCGCCAGCAGCTTGTCGGGATCACAGGGTGGTGAAGCTTTCTTT. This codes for CASSLSGSQGGEAFF.

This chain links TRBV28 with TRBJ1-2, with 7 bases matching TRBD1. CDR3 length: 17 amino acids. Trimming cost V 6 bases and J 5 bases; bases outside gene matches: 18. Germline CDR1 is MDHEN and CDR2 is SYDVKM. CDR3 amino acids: CASRPGTALGYGYGYTF. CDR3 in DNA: TGTGCCAGCAGACCTGGGACAGCCCTCGGGTACGGATATGGCTACACCTTC.

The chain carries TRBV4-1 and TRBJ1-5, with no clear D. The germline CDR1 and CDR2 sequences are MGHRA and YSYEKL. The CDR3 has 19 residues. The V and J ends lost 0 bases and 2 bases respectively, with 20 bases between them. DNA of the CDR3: TGCGCCAGCAGCCAAGATCACGGGGAAATGGGGAAGGGCAATCAGCCCCAGCATTTT. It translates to CASSQDHGEMGKGNQPQHF.

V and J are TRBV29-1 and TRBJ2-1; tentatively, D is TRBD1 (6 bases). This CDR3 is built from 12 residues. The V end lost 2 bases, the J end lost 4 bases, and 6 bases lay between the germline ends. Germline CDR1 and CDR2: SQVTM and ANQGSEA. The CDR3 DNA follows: TGCAGCGTTGAACAGGGGTACAATGAGCAGTTCTTC. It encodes CSVEQGYNEQFF.

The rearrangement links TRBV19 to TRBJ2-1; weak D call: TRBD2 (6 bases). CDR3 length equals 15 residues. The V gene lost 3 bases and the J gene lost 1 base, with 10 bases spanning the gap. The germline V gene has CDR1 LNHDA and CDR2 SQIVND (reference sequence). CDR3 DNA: TGTGCCAGTAGTATGGGCAGCGGGTCCTACAATGAGCAGTTCTTC. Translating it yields CASSMGSGSYNEQFF.

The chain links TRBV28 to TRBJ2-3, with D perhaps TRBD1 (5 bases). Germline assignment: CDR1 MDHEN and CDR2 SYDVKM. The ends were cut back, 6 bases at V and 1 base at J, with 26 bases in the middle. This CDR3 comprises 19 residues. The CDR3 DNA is TGTGCCAGCAGGCCCCGGAGTTCCCTCTGGACACCGCGCACAGATACGCAGTATTTT. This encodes CASRPRSSLWTPRTDTQYF.